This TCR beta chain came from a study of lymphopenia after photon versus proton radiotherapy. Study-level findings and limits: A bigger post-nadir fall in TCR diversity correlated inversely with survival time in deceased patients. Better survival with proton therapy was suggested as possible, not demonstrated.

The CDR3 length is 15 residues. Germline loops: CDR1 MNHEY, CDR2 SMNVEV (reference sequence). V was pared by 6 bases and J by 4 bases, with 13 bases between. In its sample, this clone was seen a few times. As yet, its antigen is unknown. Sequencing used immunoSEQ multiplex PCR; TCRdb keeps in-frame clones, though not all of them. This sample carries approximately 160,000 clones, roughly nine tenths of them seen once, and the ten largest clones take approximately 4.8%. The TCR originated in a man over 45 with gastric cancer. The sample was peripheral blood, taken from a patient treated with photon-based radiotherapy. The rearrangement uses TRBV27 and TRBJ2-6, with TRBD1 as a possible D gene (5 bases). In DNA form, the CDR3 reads TGTGCCAGCAGACCACAGGTTGCCGGGGCCAACGTCCTGACTTTC. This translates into CASRPQVAGANVLTF. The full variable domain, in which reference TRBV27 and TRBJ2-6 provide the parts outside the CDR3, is EAQVTQNPRYLITVTGKKLTVTCSQNMNHEYMSWYRQDPGLGLRQIYYSMNVEVTDKGDVPEGYKVSRKEKRNFPLILESPSPNQTSLYFCASRPQVAGANVLTFGAGSRLTVL.